The 29 T cell receptor beta chains in this list originate from one sample, sequenced in a study of CD8 T cells in ankylosing spondylitis. Study results and limitations: A motif of 8 or 9 highly homologous TCR beta variants was seen as apparently characteristic of ankylosing spondylitis blood.

One entry per CDR3 protein results from TCRdb running MiXCR on the 5' RACE reads. In the table there are 450,000 to 550,000 distinct CDR3 sequences, about 5.2% of which are singletons. These TCRs are of unknown antigen specificity. Sequencing used blood, either unsorted or a sorted T cell fraction (not recorded which). Receptors originate from a male donor with ankylosing spondylitis.

The table lists this clonotype with many counts. This chain connects TRBV6-5 to TRBJ2-4; the D is unclear. Trimming took 0 bases from V and 0 from J, leaving 6 bases between them. The CDR3 runs 15 residues. Per the germline V gene, CDR1 is MNHEY and CDR2 is SVGAGI. The CDR3 reads CASSYSRLAKNIQYF. The CDR3 coding sequence is TGTGCCAGCAGTTACTCTAGGTTAGCCAAAAACATTCAGTACTTC.

This clonotype was picked up many times. V usage is TRBV20-1 and J usage is TRBJ1-4; tentative D call: TRBD1 (6 bases). Germline V gene lookup returns CDR1 DFQATT and CDR2 SNEGSKA (reference sequence). Trimming pared 1 base from V and 8 bases from J, leaving 14 bases between. The CDR3 contains 14 residues. The CDR3 region has the DNA TGCAGTGCTAGAGGAGGGGGGGAAGGCGAAAAACTGTTTTTT. Protein sequence: CSARGGGEGEKLFF.

The genes are TRBV4-3 and TRBJ2-7; TRBD2 matches 7 bases. Trimming cost V 6 bases and J 6 bases; bases outside gene matches: 11. CDR1 is LGHNA and CDR2 is YSLEER in the germline V gene. The CDR3 has 14 amino acids. The CDR3 is CASRSKLAEIEQYF. The CDR3 bases are TGCGCCAGCAGATCGAAGCTAGCGGAAATCGAGCAGTACTTC.

There are many counts of this clonotype. The rearrangement joins TRBV4-3 to TRBJ2-7; TRBD2 is a possible D gene (5 bases). CDR3 length equals 15 residues. Germline CDR1 is LGHNA and CDR2 is YSLEER. V lost 0 bases and J 3 bases, leaving 12 bases between the germline ends. The CDR3 DNA is TGCGCCAGCAGCCAAGATTGGACTGAGCTCTACGAGCAGTACTTC. This gives the protein CASSQDWTELYEQYF.

With respect to this clonotype: With a much larger clone just one base away, this may be a read error. V is TRBV20-1 and J is TRBJ1-2, with D possibly being TRBD1 (5 bases). This CDR3 has 15 residues. Looked up from germline, CDR1 is DFQATT and CDR2 is SNEGSKA (reference sequence). DNA of the CDR3: TGCAGTGCTAGAGCCCCAGGGCAGCGAAACTATGGCTACTCCTTC. Protein: CSARAPGQRNYGYSF.

The table lists this clonotype with many counts. This chain connects TRBV20-1 to TRBJ1-1; D is uncertain. V was trimmed by 7 bases and J by 0 bases, leaving 12 bases between them. This CDR3 comprises 13 residues. CDR1 and CDR2 (germline): DFQATT, SNEGSKA (reference sequence). The CDR3 is CSVTWPLNTEAFF. The CDR3 coding sequence is TGCAGTGTAACCTGGCCCTTGAACACTGAAGCTTTCTTT.

This clonotype showed up many times. This sequence joins TRBV29-1 and TRBJ1-2; D call uncertain. Trimming left V 5 bases short and J 4 bases short, with 11 bases between. CDR1 and CDR2 from the germline V gene are SQVTM and ANQGSEA. The CDR3 sequence is 12 residues long. The CDR3 sequence is CSVSDVGYGYTF. CDR3 coding DNA: TGCAGCGTTTCGGACGTTGGCTATGGCTACACCTTC.

This clonotype was recorded many times. The gene calls are TRBV28 and TRBJ2-2; 9 nucleotides match TRBD2. Per germline, CDR1 MDHEN and CDR2 SYDVKM. Trimming took 3 bases from V and 0 from J; bases not matched to a gene: 2. This CDR3 has 16 amino acids. The CDR3 is CASSFAGGTNTGELFF. DNA of the CDR3: TGTGCCAGCAGTTTTGCGGGAGGGACGAACACCGGGGAGCTGTTTTTT.

In this sample, this clonotype turned up many times. The rearrangement joins TRBV20-1 to TRBJ2-1, with 7 bases aligning to TRBD2. The germline V gene has CDR1 DFQATT and CDR2 SNEGSKA (reference sequence). The CDR3 extends over 14 amino acids. The CDR3 loop is CSTQRDGTYNEQFF. The CDR3 DNA reads TGCAGCACTCAGCGGGATGGGACCTACAATGAGCAGTTCTTC.

The sample holds many counts of this clonotype. The chain recombines TRBV10-3 with TRBJ2-7; 8 bases line up with TRBD2. The CDR3 totals 11 residues. The V gene end was trimmed by 6 bases and the J gene end by 6 bases; junction bases not matched to a gene: 1. Germline lookup yields CDR1 ENHRY and CDR2 SYGVKD. The CDR3 DNA follows: TGTGCCATCAGCGGGAGGGGCGAGCAGTACTTC. Translation gives CAISGRGEQYF.

The sample holds many counts of this clonotype. The V gene is TRBV3-1, the J gene TRBJ2-5, with a tentative D call TRBD1 (6 bases). The germline V gene has CDR1 LGHDT and CDR2 YNNKEL (reference sequence). V was shortened by 4 bases and J by 7 bases, with 16 bases between the two germline ends. The CDR3 sequence is 14 residues long. In DNA, the CDR3 is TGTGCCAGCAGCCGCCTGGACAGTTCAGGGACCCAGTACTTC. Amino acids: CASSRLDSSGTQYF.

This clonotype has a count of ten or more. The J gene is TRBJ2-2, the V gene TRBV2; D is undetermined. Trimming shortened V by 7 bases and J by 7 bases, and 13 bases separated the two germline ends. CDR1 is SNHLY, CDR2 FYNNEI, per germline. The CDR3 contains 13 residues. CDR3 DNA sequence: TGTGCCAGCACGAGTTTAGGGATCGGGGAGCTGTTTTTT. It yields the protein CASTSLGIGELFF.

The chain has TRBV7-9 and TRBJ1-4, with 7 bases aligning to TRBD1. The V segment lost 3 bases and the J segment 8 bases; nucleotides outside the gene matches: 6. The CDR3 length is 14 residues. Per the germline V gene, CDR1 is SEHNR and CDR2 is FQNEAQ (reference sequence). The CDR3 nucleotides read TGTGCCAGCAGCTTGGAGGGGGCTGGAGAAAAACTGTTTTTT. It codes for CASSLEGAGEKLFF.

This clonotype was observed a few times. This chain links TRBV10-3 with TRBJ2-2; tentatively, D is TRBD1 (6 bases). The CDR3 sequence is 12 residues long. V was pared by 5 bases and J by 5 bases, with 6 bases between. Per germline, CDR1 ENHRY and CDR2 SYGVKD. The CDR3 region has the DNA TGTGCCATCAGTCAGGGGACCGGGGAGCTGTTTTTT. Its protein is CAISQGTGELFF.

At least ten counts were recorded for this clonotype. The chain combines TRBV10-3 with TRBJ2-7; 10 bases fit TRBD2. Germline CDR1 ENHRY, CDR2 SYGVKD. The CDR3 sequence is 16 residues long. Trimming cost V 5 bases and J 5 bases; bases outside gene matches: 12. The CDR3 loop is CAISKQLSGGADEQYF. Here the CDR3 DNA reads TGTGCCATCAGTAAGCAGCTGAGCGGGGGGGCTGACGAGCAGTACTTC.

This clonotype was seen many times. The chain has TRBV20-1 and TRBJ2-5; D perhaps matches TRBD2 (5 bases). V lost 6 bases and J lost 4, with 12 bases in between. This CDR3 has 12 amino acids. Per germline, CDR1 DFQATT and CDR2 SNEGSKA (reference sequence). The CDR3 DNA reads TGCAGTGCCCATAGGAGGCTAGAGACCCAGTACTTC. Protein product: CSAHRRLETQYF.

This clonotype showed up just once. J is TRBJ2-1 and V is TRBV6-5, with 7 bases that match TRBD2. V trimming: 2 bases; J trimming: 4 bases; junction bases outside the gene matches: 5. The CDR3 covers 15 residues. Per germline, CDR1 MNHEY and CDR2 SVGAGI. CDR3 coding DNA: TGTGCCAGCAGTTACGGGGGGGTCCGATACAATGAGCAGTTCTTC. It codes for CASSYGGVRYNEQFF.

There are a few counts of this clonotype. V and J are TRBV4-1 and TRBJ2-4, with 9 positions matching TRBD2. The CDR3 runs 21 residues. Germline V lookup: CDR1 MGHRA, CDR2 YSYEKL. Germline trimming cut 1 base from V and 0 bases from J; bases unmatched to any gene: 16. The CDR3 coding sequence is TGCGCCAGCAGCCAAGTAGGGACTAGCCCACTTTATAGGGCAGCCAAAAACATTCAGTACTTC. Its protein product is CASSQVGTSPLYRAAKNIQYF.

This clonotype appeared many times. This chain joins TRBV20-1 and TRBJ2-1; maybe TRBD2 (6 bases). Germline V CDR1 and CDR2: DFQATT, SNEGSKA (reference sequence). V lost 7 bases and J lost 3, with 13 bases in between. This CDR3 region has 13 residues. CDR3 nucleotides: TGCAGTGTTAGGGACTCCGGCTACAATGAGCAGTTCTTC. Translated: CSVRDSGYNEQFF.

This clonotype was observed a handful of times. The J gene is TRBJ2-2, the V gene TRBV28; TRBD2 is a possible D gene (6 bases). The CDR3 runs to 14 residues. V was clipped by 4 bases and J by 6 bases, with 12 bases between them. Germline V gene sequence: CDR1 MDHEN, CDR2 SYDVKM. In DNA, the CDR3 is TGTGCCAGCAGTTCCCCTGGAGGGCCCGGGGAGCTGTTTTTT. Residues: CASSSPGGPGELFF. Looking up the rest from reference TRBV28 and TRBJ2-2 gives the full variable domain: DVKVTQSSRYLVKRTGEKVFLECVQDMDHENMFWYRQDPGLGLRLIYFSYDVKMKEKGDIPEGYSVSREKKERFSLILESASTNQTSMYLCASSSPGGPGELFFGEGSRLTVL.

This clonotype was detected ten times or more. V usage is TRBV4-1 and J usage is TRBJ1-4; no clear D gene. In germline, CDR1 is MGHRA, CDR2 YSYEKL. Trimming shortened V by 0 bases and J by 8 bases, and 13 bases separated the two germline ends. The CDR3 has 15 amino acids. The CDR3 region has the DNA TGCGCCAGCAGCCAAGATCCCGGGTTCGGGGAAAAACTGTTTTTT. Protein: CASSQDPGFGEKLFF.

This clonotype showed up many times. V and J are TRBV29-1 and TRBJ1-1; D remains unclear. The V end lost 1 base, the J end lost 8 bases, and 11 bases lay between the germline ends. Germline CDR1 and CDR2: SQVTM and ANQGSEA. There are 12 residues in the CDR3. The CDR3 loop is CSVEGRVVEAFF. The CDR3 coding sequence is TGCAGCGTTGAAGGGCGGGTAGTCGAAGCTTTCTTT.

There are many counts of this clonotype. This chain uses TRBV29-1 with TRBJ2-5, with D possibly being TRBD1 (6 bases). V dropped 6 bases and J dropped 7 bases, with 18 bases sitting between them. The CDR3 is made up of 13 amino acids. Germline-derived CDR1 and CDR2 are SQVTM and ANQGSEA. CDR3 DNA: TGCAGCGTCGGGACAAGGCTTGCGTTGACCCAGTACTTC. Encoded protein: CSVGTRLALTQYF.

The CDR3 nucleotides read TGTGCCAGCAGTTATTTAACTCCCAGGGTGGCGGACGACAATGAGCAGTTCTTC. It yields the protein CASSYLTPRVADDNEQFF. V usage is TRBV6-2 or TRBV6-3 and J usage is TRBJ2-1; a possible D gene is TRBD1 (5 bases). V lost 3 bases to trimming and J lost 5 bases, with 23 bases between them. This CDR3 has 18 residues. From germline, CDR1 is MNHEY and CDR2 SVGEGT.

There are many counts of this clonotype. V gene TRBV11-2 combines with J gene TRBJ2-5; maybe TRBD2 (5 bases). With 2 bases removed from V and 7 bases from J, the gap between germline ends came to 11 bases. The CDR3 contains 13 residues. In germline, CDR1 is SGHAT, CDR2 FQNNGV. In DNA form, the CDR3 reads TGTGCCAGCAGCTTAAACGACGGAGGGACCCAGTACTTC. Translating it yields CASSLNDGGTQYF.

This chain links TRBV12-3 or TRBV12-4 with TRBJ2-5, with unresolved D. V was pared by 3 bases and J by 3 bases, with 5 bases between. The CDR3 is 12 amino acids. This chain's CDR3 is CASSFTEETQYF. CDR3 DNA: TGTGCCAGCAGTTTCACTGAAGAGACCCAGTACTTC.

This clonotype showed up many times. This chain uses TRBV4-1 with TRBJ2-1; the D is unclear. Germline CDR1 reads MGHRA; CDR2 reads YSYEKL. The V end lost 0 bases, the J end lost 8 bases, and 11 bases lay between the germline ends. This CDR3 contains 14 residues. The CDR3 DNA sequence: TGCGCCAGCAGCCAAGATCTGGTTGGCCATGAGCAGTTCTTC. Amino acids: CASSQDLVGHEQFF.

The chain carries TRBV5-1 and TRBJ2-1, with D perhaps TRBD2 (6 bases). The CDR3 loop spans 13 amino acids. V gave up 5 bases and J gave up 9 bases, with 15 bases separating them. CDR1 and CDR2 (germline): SGHRS, YFSETQ. CDR3 protein: CASRPGGTGEQFF. The CDR3 bases are TGCGCCAGCAGACCTGGGGGGACGGGTGAGCAGTTCTTC.

This clonotype was seen many times. This rearrangement joins TRBV4-3 to TRBJ2-7, with 7 positions matching TRBD2. V was clipped by 4 bases and J by 0 bases; unmatched bases: 6. The CDR3 totals 15 residues. CDR1 and CDR2 from the germline V gene are LGHNA and YSLEER. The CDR3 spells CASSPTWGGSYEQYF. For the CDR3, the DNA is TGCGCCAGCAGCCCCACATGGGGGGGCTCCTACGAGCAGTACTTC.